This T cell receptor (beta chain) is from a study of cytomegalovirus exposure and HLA in healthy donors (dated 2017 in TCRdb). Concerning the study at large: An earlier analysis of several hundred of the donors reported about 290 Gb of sequence data and approximately 110 million unique TCR beta sequences from roughly 180 million T cells. Approximately 300 gigabases of sequencing data and roughly 80 million unique TCR sequences made up an early release that covered around 640 HLA-typed donors. Among the roughly 370 genotyped donors, around 79% belonged to the genetic ancestry cluster associated with self-reported Caucasian donors. The study was designed to test whether signatures of past pathogen exposure could be identified by cataloging public T cell receptors. The study profiled the T cell repertoires of hundreds of subjects by immunosequencing and related them to cytomegalovirus serostatus. In addition to the first cohort of 650 to 800 subjects, a separate validation cohort of 120 different subjects was used. To predict cytomegalovirus infection status, the study combined high-throughput TCR immunosequencing, statistical association of individual TCRs with disease status, and machine learning. In a later analysis, previously published TCR beta repertoires from 550 to 700 donors were re-analyzed and high-resolution HLA genotyping was added so that TCR occurrence patterns could be studied. The later analysis used no new phenotypic data to find candidate immune exposures, relying instead on TCR beta sequences and their occurrence across donors. An earlier analysis of fewer than 750 of the donors used high-throughput TCR beta sequencing to judge whether each TCR beta V gene segment behaved as functional or pseudogenic. Donor age, sex, ethnicity and CMV serostatus were collected together with the repertoire data. A later genetic analysis took genome-wide SNP genotypes for about three fifths of the 666 donors and used that subset as a discovery cohort. Every discovery cohort repertoire had been produced on one sequencing platform. Class I and class II HLA loci were covered by the typing at four-digit resolution. Typing coverage varied by locus: about 620-640 donors for A, B, C, DRB1 and DQB1; roughly 520 for DQA1; about 570 for DPA1; 400 to 480 for DPB1. A handful of DR-DQ haplotypes were handled as single units for association and clustering because linkage in the cohort was strong. Among 300 to 500 genotyped donors of the cohort, an average of around 240,000 unique TCR beta nucleotide sequences was sequenced per donor, of which about 18% were non-productive. Paper-wide results and their limitations: For the cohort, immune exposure information was limited to CMV serostatus. The sequencing pipeline was judged likely to have produced a cluster of highly shared sequence variants as a technical artifact. The 87-base-pair reads could not distinguish some IMGT-functional V segments, including TRBV6-2 and TRBV6-3, so those segments were excluded. A later analysis found that most CMV-associated TCR beta chains appeared HLA-restricted, with HLA associations seemingly driven largely by CMV exposure. Because HLA typing was unavailable for some donors at each locus, only the typed subset was used in association tests. In an earlier analysis of fewer than 700 of the donors, most TCR beta V segments appeared in productive rearrangements about 87% or about 30% of the time, broadly matching IMGT annotations. Cytomegalovirus status was reported to be diagnosed by the classifier with high specificity and sensitivity in both the original and validation cohorts. Roughly uniform sequencing depth across donors was assumed in presence/absence analyses, although this assumption may not hold. In vitro tests confirmed that a few of the cytomegalovirus-associated TCR beta chains recognize cytomegalovirus antigens. This cohort had only TCR beta chains sequenced, and the lack of alpha or paired-chain data limited which features could be detected. The study gave a list of under 200 TCR beta chains associated with cytomegalovirus. A later analysis found that HLA-associated TCR beta chains were more clonally expanded and had lower generation probabilities than equally common non-associated chains. In a later analysis, several top co-occurrence clusters were reported to appear linked to parvovirus B19, influenza, CMV and Epstein-Barr virus. In a later analysis, 16,951 TCR beta sequences were associated with specific HLA alleles at a false discovery rate of 0.05. When HLA alleles, especially DR and DQ, strongly co-occurred, TCR associations were difficult to assign to individual alleles. A later genetic analysis associated a missense DCLRE1C variant with V-gene and J-gene trimming of TCR beta chains, and an independent cohort replicated the association. A later genetic analysis reported fewer N-insertions in productive TCRs among donors in an Asian-associated ancestry cluster than the approximately 670-donor mean. A further reported finding was that TCR beta sequences accurately predicted the HLA-A and HLA-B alleles for most subjects in the first cohort. Most TCR sequences were seen in very few donors, while some public TCRs were found in many individuals. Correlated functional status among segregating V segments might reflect linkage disequilibrium, but an unknown experimental factor could not be ruled out. Because counts were too low, seventeen rarely observed V segments, including chromosome 9 orphons, were excluded from the earlier analysis of 587 of the donors. The authors suggested that the approach could potentially be extended to other disease states and immunological phenotypes. According to a later analysis, TCR association rates differed among HLA loci, with DRB1 alleles showing the most associated TCRs and HLA-C alleles showing the fewest.

As regards this clone: The antigen this receptor binds is unknown. The sample holds no much larger clone one base away, and base qualities are not on file.

The cohort comprised fewer than 700 healthy bone marrow donors. All cohort members were sampled while nominally healthy, although unrecorded immune exposures were likely present. The donor was CMV seronegative and was included in the group of 352 seronegative cohort members. A peripheral blood sample was provided by each donor, and peripheral blood mononuclear cells were used for TCR beta sequencing. Genomic DNA was extracted from the blood cell samples with the Qiagen DNeasy Blood Extraction Kit. Deletion took 4 bases off V and 5 bases off J, with a span of 5 bases between the germline ends. The germline V gene specifies SQVTM as CDR1 and ANQGSEA as CDR2. The CDR3 spans 11 residues, from the cysteine through the phenylalanine. This entry keeps only the CDR3 DNA: 33 bases, framed from base 1. Library prep was done by the immunoSEQ multiplex PCR assay. For the multiplex PCR, a mixture combining 60 forward primers for TCR Vbeta segments and 13 reverse primers for TCR Jbeta segments was used. The CDR3 region of rearranged TCR beta genes was amplified from genomic DNA by a multiplex PCR assay. The amplified TCR beta libraries were sequenced on the Illumina HiSeq System as 87-base-pair reads. The original pipeline was this. A later analysis counted about 76 million unique TCR beta chains across the 650 to 800 repertoires, and roughly 10 million of these chains were shared by at least two donors. Raw reads were error-corrected and collapsed into unique sequences by a nearest-neighbor algorithm in which closely related sequences were merged to remove PCR and sequencing errors. Alignment of CDR3 sequences to IMGT reference sequences was used to assign V, D and J gene segments. For a sequence to be retained, a match of at least six nucleotides was required to both a V gene segment and a J gene segment. Rearrangements were classified as productive when the CDR3 lacked stop codons and remained in frame with V and J, and all other rearrangements were classified as non-productive. CDR3 was defined by IMGT convention, running from the second conserved V-encoded cysteine to the conserved J-encoded phenylalanine. In an earlier analysis of roughly 610 of the donors, sequences lacking an unambiguous match to a single V gene segment were excluded. In an earlier analysis of 587 of the donors, a V segment was called functional when productive rearrangements were above 56.7%, and segregating when the standard deviation between donors exceeded 5%. A statistical classification framework was built to diagnose cytomegalovirus status from the catalog of TCR beta chain sequences. In a later analysis, V and J genes were assigned by comparing TCR nucleotide sequences against IMGT/GENE-DB human TR gene sequences. Using the TCRdist pipeline, a later analysis assigned CDR3 sequences along with most-parsimonious VDJ recombination scenarios. In a later analysis, each TCR beta chain was defined by its CDR3 amino acid sequence together with its V-gene family, and reads without a unique V-gene family were excluded. As a way to deal with suspected cross-contamination and a sequencing artifact, a later analysis dropped under 600 nucleotide sequences that were highly shared and had low generation probability. A later analysis calculated a clonal expansion index for each public chain from normalized within-repertoire ranks of inferred template counts. Generation probabilities in a later analysis came from a VDJ recombination model fitted to out-of-frame rearrangements, and those results were checked against IGoR. In a later analysis, TCR-TCR, TCR-HLA and TCR-CMV co-occurrence was scored with hypergeometric tests, and a repertoire-size bias correction was applied to TCR pairs. To estimate false discovery rates, a later analysis permuted the HLA or CMV assignments 20 times. A later analysis grouped co-occurring TCRs with DBSCAN, adding TCRdist sequence similarity when clustering within HLA-allele-positive subsets. For co-occurrence clustering, repertoires with fewer than 30,000 or more than 120,000 public chains were excluded, along with a handful of repertoires with anomalous nucleotide sharing. TCRdb took this table from immuneACCESS and kept in-frame rearrangements with V and J called. Such tables lack part of the clones; where checked against another copy, unresolved V genes explain under half of the gap, and the rest is unexplained. That table furnishes V, J and clone size, whereas the DNA furnished D and trimming. The sample has 150,000 to 190,000 clones on record, about 68% of them singletons. Approximately 1.4% of the sample goes to the ten largest clones.

Material: PBMCs. This TCR derives from a man aged 18 to 29 in good health and CMV-seronegative. The rearranged chain carries TRBV29-1 and TRBJ2-2; the D gene cannot be resolved reliably. The sequenced DNA: TGCAGCGTTGGGCGGACCGGGGAGCTGTTTTTT. Its translation is CSVGRTGELFF.